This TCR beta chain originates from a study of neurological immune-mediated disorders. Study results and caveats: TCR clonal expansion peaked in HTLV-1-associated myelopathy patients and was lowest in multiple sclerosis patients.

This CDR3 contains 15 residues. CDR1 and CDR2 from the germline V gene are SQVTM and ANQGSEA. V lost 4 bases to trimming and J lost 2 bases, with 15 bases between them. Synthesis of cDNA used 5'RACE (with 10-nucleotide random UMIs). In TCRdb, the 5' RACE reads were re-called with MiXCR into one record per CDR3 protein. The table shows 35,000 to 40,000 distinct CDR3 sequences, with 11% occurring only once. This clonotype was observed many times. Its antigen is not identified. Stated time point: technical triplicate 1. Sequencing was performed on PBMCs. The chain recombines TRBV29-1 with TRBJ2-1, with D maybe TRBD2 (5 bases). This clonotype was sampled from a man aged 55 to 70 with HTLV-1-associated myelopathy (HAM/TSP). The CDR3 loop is CSVGWGVSPYNEQFF. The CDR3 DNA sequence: TGCAGCGTTGGCTGGGGAGTCTCGCCCTACAATGAGCAGTTCTTC.